The TCR beta chain under discussion was sequenced for a study of T cell repertoires in cytomegalovirus infection. About the research overall: Based on public TCR beta signatures, there were indications of CMV infection and of a matching HLA type.

A note on this clonotype: What it binds is not known.

The CDR3 spans 13 residues. CDR1 is MNHNY, CDR2 SVGAGI, per germline (reference sequence). The V segment lost 2 bases and the J segment 6 bases; nucleotides outside the gene matches: 0. TCRdb analysed the reads with MiXCR anew, one entry per CDR3 protein. Of about 360,000 distinct CDR3 sequences listed, over 15% are singletons. Study results and limitations: CMV-specific HLA-C-restricted TCR beta clonotypes dominated the ex vivo response.

The sample taken for sequencing was PBMCs. The chain employs TRBV6-6 and TRBJ1-4; 7 nucleotides align to TRBD1. The receptor was isolated from a human donor in good health (CMV status not recorded). Some clones in this sample may be carry-over from other donors' samples. This CDR3 is CASSYRGHEKLFF. CDR3 bases: TGTGCCAGCAGTTACAGGGGGCATGAAAAACTGTTTTTT.